A selection of T cell receptor beta chains follows, all from one sample in a study of cytomegalovirus exposure and HLA in healthy donors. Produced via immunoSEQ multiplex PCR; TCRdb's table is partial and in-frame only. The sample shows some 160,000 clones, approximately 80% of them seen only once. The sequenced material came from PBMCs. The receptors come from a woman aged 40 to 55 in good health and CMV-seropositive. Both conserved end residues are part of each CDR3. A D gene is named only where the DNA matches it firmly. Only part of the rows carry a size: once, few, many, or a class if the clone is expanded.

J gene	V gene	D gene	clone size	CDR3 protein	CDR3 DNA
TRBJ2-3	TRBV2	TRBD2	few	CASSREGSTDTQYF	TGTGCCAGTAGCAGGGAGGGGTCCACAGATACGCAGTATTTT
TRBJ1-3	TRBV7-2	TRBD1	.	CASSSGTGGNTIYF	TGTGCCAGCAGCTCCGGGACAGGGGGAAACACCATATATTTT
TRBJ2-7	TRBV2	.	.	CASTGDSYEQYF	TGTGCCAGCACCGGAGACTCCTACGAGCAGTACTTC
TRBJ2-3	TRBV9	TRBD2	.	CASTTTTGGPGDTQYF	TGTGCCAGCACTACCACCACGGGGGGGCCTGGGGATACGCAGTATTTT
TRBJ2-7	TRBV18	TRBD1	.	CASSQGQYRYEQYF	TGTGCCAGCTCGCAGGGACAGTACCGCTACGAGCAGTACTTC
TRBJ1-1	TRBV28	.	.	CASSSAGAGLNTEAFF	TGTGCCAGCAGTTCGGCCGGTGCAGGCCTGAACACTGAAGCTTTCTTT
TRBJ2-2	TRBV4-1	.	few	CASSQDLRTGELFF	TGCGCCAGCAGCCAAGATTTACGGACCGGGGAGCTGTTTTTT
TRBJ1-1	TRBV14	TRBD1	few	CASSPWTGMGFETEAFF	TGTGCCAGCAGCCCGTGGACAGGGATGGGTTTCGAGACTGAAGCTTTCTTT
TRBJ2-5	TRBV5-4	.	.	CASSLALELGEQYF	TGTGCCAGCAGCTTGGCGCTGGAGTTGGGAGAGCAGTACTTC
TRBJ2-5	TRBV7-2	TRBD2	few	CASSVGLADETQYF	TGTGCCAGCAGCGTGGGACTAGCGGATGAGACCCAGTACTTC
TRBJ2-5	TRBV11-2	.	once	CASSPGVETQYF	TGTGCCAGCAGTCCGGGGGTAGAGACCCAGTACTTC
TRBJ2-5	TRBV6-5	.	.	CASSPRGLAEETQYF	TGTGCCAGCAGTCCCCGGGGACTTGCCGAAGAGACCCAGTACTTC
TRBJ1-1	TRBV19	.	once	CASRGQLANTEAFF	TGTGCCAGTAGGGGGCAGTTAGCGAACACTGAAGCTTTCTTT
TRBJ1-4	TRBV10-3	.	.	CAIRSTTNEKLFF	TGTGCCATCCGGAGTACAACTAATGAAAAACTGTTTTTT
TRBJ1-5	TRBV2	.	.	CASNADSYSNQPQHF	TGTGCCAGCAATGCGGACAGTTATAGCAATCAGCCCCAGCATTTT
TRBJ1-3	TRBV29-1	TRBD1	.	CSFRGFGNTIYF	TGCAGCTTCAGGGGGTTTGGAAACACCATATATTTT
TRBJ2-1	TRBV6-5	TRBD2	.	CASSAIAGVWYEQFF	TGTGCCAGCAGCGCAATAGCGGGGGTCTGGTATGAGCAGTTCTTC
TRBJ1-1	TRBV20-1	TRBD1	.	CISTGGGEAFF	TGCATTTCAACAGGGGGGGGTGAAGCTTTCTTT
TRBJ2-3	TRBV5-4	.	once	CASSSQSTTDTQYF	TGTGCCAGCAGCTCGCAGTCCACCACAGATACGCAGTATTTT
TRBJ2-5	TRBV15	.	few	CATSVSTGTGEETQYF	TGTGCCACCAGCGTCTCAACCGGGACTGGGGAAGAGACCCAGTACTTC
TRBJ2-1	TRBV5-1	.	.	CASSSVASSYNEQFF	TGCGCCAGCAGCTCCGTAGCTAGCTCCTACAATGAGCAGTTCTTC
TRBJ2-5	TRBV28	.	.	CASNQLLANRETQYF	TGTGCCAGCAACCAACTACTGGCAAACCGTGAGACCCAGTACTTC
TRBJ1-2	TRBV5-6	.	once	CASRPGLEQNYGYTF	TGTGCCAGCCGCCCTGGGTTAGAACAGAACTATGGCTACACCTTC
TRBJ2-7	TRBV5-1	TRBD1	.	CASSLGTGGDEQYF	TGCGCCAGCAGCTTGGGGACAGGTGGGGACGAGCAGTACTTC
TRBJ1-5	TRBV30	.	.	CAWSVPGGNNQPQHF	TGTGCCTGGAGTGTACCGGGGGGGAACAATCAGCCCCAGCATTTT
TRBJ2-7	TRBV29-1	TRBD1	.	CSAQGQLLSAEQYF	TGCAGCGCCCAGGGACAGCTACTCTCCGCCGAGCAGTACTTC
TRBJ2-3	TRBV7-2	.	.	CASSLFEAYTQYF	TGTGCCAGCAGCTTATTTGAAGCTTATACGCAGTATTTT
TRBJ1-2	TRBV19	TRBD1	.	CASSADRGAGGYTF	TGTGCCAGTAGTGCAGACAGGGGCGCTGGTGGCTACACCTTC
TRBJ1-1	TRBV30	.	.	CAWTPGLDTEAFF	TGTGCCTGGACCCCCGGTCTGGACACTGAAGCTTTCTTT
TRBJ2-3	TRBV5-5	TRBD2	.	CASSPAAGGRDTQYF	TGTGCCAGCAGTCCAGCGGCGGGGGGCCGGGATACGCAGTATTTT
TRBJ1-1	TRBV5-1	.	.	CASSLRSMNTEAFF	TGCGCCAGCAGCTTGCGAAGCATGAACACTGAAGCTTTCTTT
TRBJ1-1	TRBV29-1	.	once	CSAKNTEAFF	TGCAGCGCAAAGAACACTGAAGCTTTCTTT
TRBJ2-1	TRBV5-1	TRBD1	.	CASSLEQGKDEQFF	TGCGCCAGCAGCTTGGAACAGGGGAAGGATGAGCAGTTCTTC
TRBJ1-3	TRBV11-2	.	.	CASSLRDTIYF	TGTGCCAGCAGCTTACGGGACACCATATATTTT
TRBJ2-7	TRBV7-9	.	.	CASSKQVYEQYF	TGTGCCAGCAGCAAACAGGTCTACGAGCAGTACTTC
TRBJ1-1	TRBV7-3	.	once	CASSYTGTTEAFF	TGTGCCAGCAGCTACACAGGGACCACTGAAGCTTTCTTT
TRBJ1-5	TRBV6-1	.	.	CASRGQGGQPQHF	TGTGCCAGCCGTGGCCAGGGAGGTCAGCCCCAGCATTTT
TRBJ1-3	TRBV9	.	once	CASSAGGAGNTIYF	TGTGCCAGCAGCGCCGGCGGCGCTGGAAACACCATATATTTT
TRBJ2-3	TRBV11-1	TRBD2	.	CASSRTSGGLGYF	TGTGCCAGCAGCCGGACTAGCGGGGGTCTCGGGTATTTT
TRBJ2-1	TRBV18	TRBD2	.	CASSPPSGTYNEQFF	TGTGCCAGCTCACCACCAAGCGGGACTTACAATGAGCAGTTCTTC
TRBJ1-1	TRBV6-5	.	.	CASSTTQNTEAFF	TGTGCCAGCAGCACAACCCAGAACACTGAAGCTTTCTTT
TRBJ2-4	TRBV19	.	.	CAREIEAAIAKNIQYF	TGTGCCAGAGAGATAGAGGCTGCTATAGCCAAAAACATTCAGTACTTC
TRBJ2-2	TRBV6-1	.	few	CASTGLFSTGELFF	TGTGCCAGCACAGGACTATTTTCGACCGGGGAGCTGTTTTTT
TRBJ2-5	TRBV28	.	.	CASSPVEETQYF	TGTGCCAGCAGCCCGGTTGAAGAGACCCAGTACTTC
TRBJ1-2	TRBV27	.	.	CASSLSSGEGSGYTF	TGTGCCAGCAGTTTATCGTCAGGGGAAGGTAGTGGCTACACCTTC
TRBJ1-1	TRBV7-9	TRBD1	.	CASSLALGQGDTEAFF	TGTGCCAGCAGCTTAGCCTTGGGACAGGGAGACACTGAAGCTTTCTTT
TRBJ2-7	TRBV9	TRBD2	few	CASSLEAGSTYEQYF	TGTGCCAGCAGCCTCGAAGCGGGGTCGACCTACGAGCAGTACTTC